The clone carrying this TCR beta chain was seen ten or more times. Its antigen is unidentified. The data derive from a study of blood T cells in healthy people across ages. Sample-barcoded 5' priming and a J-beta primer mix drove a second PCR of roughly 7 to 11 cycles. TCRdb reprocessed the 5' RACE reads via MiXCR and lists one record per CDR3 protein. The repertoire includes 540,000 or so distinct CDR3 sequences, roughly 48% of them detected once, and roughly 24% sits in the top ten. Study-wide results and caveats: The CMV status of each donor remained undetermined, and this could have confounded shifts in expanded clonotypes.

The CDR3 is 14 residues long. CDR1 is MNHEY, CDR2 SVGAGI, per germline. V lost 2 bases and J 5 bases, leaving 9 bases between the germline ends. This receptor was taken from a man aged 80 or over in good health. The sample comprised blood. V usage is TRBV6-5 and J usage is TRBJ2-2, with unresolved D. CDR3 protein: CASSYGLGTGELFF. For the CDR3, the DNA is TGTGCCAGCAGTTACGGGTTGGGAACCGGGGAGCTGTTTTTT.